Below, 31 T cell receptor beta chains from the same sample are listed, as sequenced in a study of T-cell reconstitution after alpha-beta-depleted transplantation in children. Construction of the TCRbeta library involved unique molecular identifiers. TCRdb re-analysed the PCR reads in MiXCR, keeping a single row per CDR3 protein. The sample lists roughly 500,000 distinct CDR3 sequences; around 12% were seen once. Sequenced here: PBMCs from the stem cell graft donor, sampled from the stem cell graft. All receptors come from a human donor who donated a stem cell graft to a child with combined immunodeficiency.

This clonotype was seen repeatedly, ten times or more. The rearrangement links TRBV29-1 to TRBJ2-5, with D maybe TRBD1 (5 bases). This CDR3 region has 14 residues. The V and J ends lost 0 bases and 4 bases respectively, with 12 bases between them. In germline, CDR1 is SQVTM, CDR2 ANQGSEA. Here the CDR3 DNA reads TGCAGCGTTGAAGATCGTGAAGGGGTAGAGACCCAGTACTTC. Translating gives CSVEDREGVETQYF.

This clonotype has at least ten counts. The chain carries TRBV9 and TRBJ2-7; 12 nucleotides line up with TRBD2. From germline, CDR1 is SGDLS and CDR2 YYNGEE. This CDR3 spans 15 amino acids. J gave up 2 bases and V 4 bases, and 4 bases lay outside the gene matches. The CDR3 DNA reads as TGTGCCAGCAGCCCTCGACTAGCGGGGGCCTACGAGCAGTACTTC. Encoded protein: CASSPRLAGAYEQYF. Full variable domain (missing parts from reference TRBV9 and TRBJ2-7): DSGVTQTPKHLITATGQRVTLRCSPRSGDLSVYWYQQSLDQGLQFLIQYYNGEERAKGNILERFSAQQFPDLHSELNLSSLELGDSALYFCASSPRLAGAYEQYFGPGTRLTVT.

This clonotype was counted many times. The rearrangement uses TRBV5-6 and TRBJ1-4; D remains unclear. The ends were cut back, 4 bases at V and 8 bases at J, with 12 bases in the middle. Germline-derived CDR1 and CDR2 are SGHDT and YYEEEE. The CDR3 spans 13 residues. CDR3 nucleotide sequence: TGTGCCAGCAGCGCTAGGGCGACCGAAAAACTGTTTTTT. The encoded protein is CASSARATEKLFF.

The V gene is TRBV4-3, the J gene TRBJ2-1, with 9 bases lining up with TRBD2. The germline V gene encodes CDR1 LGHNA and CDR2 YSLEER. V was pared by 1 base and J by 9 bases, with 4 bases of the junction left unmatched. CDR3 length equals 14 residues. DNA for the CDR3: TGCGCCAGCAGCCAAGGCGGGGGGGCAAGTGAGCAGTTCTTC. Protein sequence: CASSQGGGASEQFF.

The genes are TRBV28 and TRBJ1-4, with D tentatively TRBD1 (6 bases). The germline V and J ends were trimmed by 4 bases and 8 bases, with 11 bases remaining between them. The CDR3 contains 13 residues. The germline V gene has CDR1 MDHEN and CDR2 SYDVKM. Here the CDR3 reads CASSSTQGEKLFF. The CDR3 nucleotides are TGTGCCAGCAGTTCCACACAGGGAGAAAAACTGTTTTTT.

The chain recombines TRBV4-3 with TRBJ2-7; 9 bases map to TRBD1. The ends lost 0 bases at V and 4 bases at J; junction bases unmatched: 7. The CDR3 spans 16 residues. Germline lookup yields CDR1 LGHNA and CDR2 YSLEER. The CDR3 loop reads CASSQDSTGGSYEQYF. In DNA, the CDR3 is TGCGCCAGCAGCCAAGATTCAACAGGGGGCAGTTACGAGCAGTACTTC.

The rearrangement uses TRBV10-3 and TRBJ1-3; D remains ambiguous. CDR3 length: 14 amino acids. Germline lookup yields CDR1 ENHRY and CDR2 SYGVKD. Deletions cut 4 bases from V and 0 bases from J, with 7 bases between. The chain's CDR3 is CAISVHNSGNTIYF. CDR3 bases: TGTGCCATCAGTGTGCACAACTCTGGAAACACCATATATTTT.

The chain recombines TRBV12-3 or TRBV12-4 with TRBJ2-2; 10 positions match TRBD1. The CDR3 runs 18 residues. The V and J ends lost 6 bases and 5 bases, in that order; junction bases with no gene match: 15. CDR3 in DNA: TGTGCCAGCAGCCCTCTACTACCGGACAGGGGGTGGACCGGGGAGCTGTTTTTT. It yields the protein CASSPLLPDRGWTGELFF.

This clonotype was seen more than once but under ten times. V and J are TRBV19 and TRBJ2-2; 9 nucleotides match TRBD1. The CDR3 consists of 14 residues. J lost 8 bases, V lost 4 bases, and 5 bases had no gene match. Germline lookup yields CDR1 LNHDA and CDR2 SQIVND (reference sequence). The CDR3 protein is CASSRDRAFGELFF. The CDR3 DNA is TGTGCCAGTAGTAGGGACAGGGCGTTTGGGGAGCTGTTTTTT.

This clonotype was seen a handful of times. This chain connects TRBV20-1 to TRBJ2-4, with TRBD2 matching 7 bases. Germline CDR1 and CDR2: DFQATT and SNEGSKA (reference sequence). The V and J ends lost 6 bases and 5 bases, in that order; junction bases with no gene match: 10. The CDR3 is 14 residues long. This CDR3 reads CSALHSAGENIQYF. CDR3 nucleotide sequence: TGCAGTGCCCTCCACTCCGCGGGGGAAAACATTCAGTACTTC.

This clonotype was detected ten times or more. The V call is TRBV5-6, the J call TRBJ1-2, with D tentatively TRBD1 (6 bases). This CDR3 is 14 amino acids long. Germline values: CDR1 SGHDT, CDR2 YYEEEE. V was shortened by 1 base and J by 3 bases, with 10 bases between the two germline ends. This CDR3 is CASSLYPGDYGYTF. CDR3 bases: TGTGCCAGCAGCTTGTATCCAGGGGACTATGGCTACACCTTC.

This clonotype has more than one count but fewer than ten. Germline and junction disagree at one end, which may indicate a read error. V usage is TRBV20-1 and J usage is TRBJ1-1; D uncertain. There are 10 residues in the CDR3. From germline, CDR1 is DFQATT and CDR2 SNEGSKA (reference sequence). This chain's CDR3 is CSATELLFVF. The CDR3 DNA is TGCAGTGCTACGGAGCTTCTTTTTGTCTTT.

This clonotype was found many times. The V gene is TRBV6-5, the J gene TRBJ1-4; TRBD1 aligns across 7 bases. CDR1 MNHEY and CDR2 SVGAGI come from the germline V gene. V was pared by 2 bases and J by 8 bases, with 8 bases of the junction left unmatched. This CDR3 has 15 amino acids. This chain's CDR3 is CASSYGTVDGEKLFF. The CDR3 nucleotides are TGTGCCAGCAGTTACGGGACAGTGGATGGGGAAAAACTGTTTTTT.

This clonotype was recorded at least ten times. CDR3 nucleotides: TGTGCCAGCAGGACTAGCAGCCCAGATACGCAGTATTTT. It is translated as CASRTSSPDTQYF. The chain has TRBV12-3 or TRBV12-4 and TRBJ2-3; TRBD2 aligns across 7 bases. J gave up 4 bases and V 6 bases, and 4 bases lay outside the gene matches. The CDR3 is 13 residues long.

The table lists this clonotype with many counts. V and J are TRBV29-1 and TRBJ2-7; 7 bases map to TRBD1. Germline trimming cut 5 bases from V and 2 bases from J; bases unmatched to any gene: 3. The germline CDR1 and CDR2 sequences are SQVTM and ANQGSEA. This CDR3 is 12 amino acids long. This CDR3 is CSVLGGPYEQYF. The CDR3 coding sequence is TGCAGCGTTTTAGGGGGCCCCTACGAGCAGTACTTC.

This clonotype has a handful of counts. The chain carries TRBV20-1 and TRBJ2-2, with 8 bases aligning to TRBD2. From germline, CDR1 is DFQATT and CDR2 SNEGSKA (reference sequence). The CDR3 consists of 17 residues. V shed 0 bases and J 0 bases; nucleotides not matched to a gene: 6. This CDR3 reads CSARDRAGGANTGELFF. The CDR3 DNA reads as TGCAGTGCTAGAGACCGGGCCGGGGGGGCGAACACCGGGGAGCTGTTTTTT.

This sequence joins TRBV4-2 and TRBJ2-3; 9 nucleotides line up with TRBD1. This CDR3 spans 15 amino acids. J was trimmed by 5 bases and V by 1 base; bases with no gene match: 4. Germline lookup yields CDR1 LGHNA and CDR2 YNFKEQ. CDR3 sequence reads: CASSQAPGQGDTQYF. The CDR3 DNA reads as TGTGCCAGCAGCCAAGCCCCGGGACAGGGAGATACGCAGTATTTT.

V is TRBV9 and J is TRBJ2-2, with 7 nucleotides matching TRBD1. J gave up 2 bases and V 0 bases, and 1 base lay outside the gene matches. CDR3 size: 15 residues. In germline, CDR1 is SGDLS, CDR2 YYNGEE. CDR3 region: CASSVGDRNTGELFF. Here the CDR3 DNA reads TGTGCCAGCAGCGTAGGGGACAGAAACACCGGGGAGCTGTTTTTT.

The chain uses TRBV7-6 and TRBJ2-3, with 9 bases identical to TRBD2. Per germline, CDR1 SGHVS and CDR2 FNYEAQ. The trim removed 2 bases at V and 1 base at J, leaving 7 bases unmatched. The CDR3 runs 17 residues. The CDR3 loop reads CASSLLVASGGTDTQYF. The CDR3 DNA follows: TGTGCCAGCAGCTTACTGGTGGCTAGCGGGGGCACAGATACGCAGTATTTT.

In its sample, this clonotype was seen many times. This rearrangement joins TRBV20-1 to TRBJ2-2; 9 bases agree with TRBD2. V was clipped by 4 bases and J by 5 bases; unmatched bases: 2. The CDR3 loop spans 13 amino acids. Looked up from germline, CDR1 is DFQATT and CDR2 is SNEGSKA (reference sequence). CDR3 sequence: CSAIAGVTGELFF. The CDR3 DNA sequence: TGCAGTGCTATAGCGGGAGTAACCGGGGAGCTGTTTTTT.

This clonotype has ten or more counts. The rearrangement uses TRBV29-1 and TRBJ1-2, with a possible D match to TRBD1 (6 bases). CDR3 length: 11 residues. Germline V gene data show CDR1 as SQVTM and CDR2 as ANQGSEA. V shed 5 bases and J shed 13 bases, with 17 bases lying between them. In DNA, the CDR3 is TGCAGCGTTTTCACAGGGTCCCAGAGCACCTTC. Protein sequence: CSVFTGSQSTF.

The CDR3 nucleotides are TGTGCCAGCAGCTTAACAGGGGTCGGGTATGGCTACACCTTC. Its translation is CASSLTGVGYGYTF. The chain carries TRBV7-8 and TRBJ1-2; 7 nucleotides agree with TRBD1. Germline CDR1 and CDR2: SGHVS and FQNEAQ. The CDR3 extends over 14 amino acids. Unmatched junction bases numbered 5, after V lost 2 bases and J lost 5 bases.

This clonotype occurred many times. J is TRBJ2-3 and V is TRBV12-3 or TRBV12-4; weak D call: TRBD2 (5 bases). The CDR3 runs to 14 residues. The V gene lost 3 bases and the J gene lost 2 bases, with 9 bases spanning the gap. The CDR3 region is CASSLQRLTDTQYF. The CDR3 DNA is TGTGCCAGCAGTTTGCAGCGGCTCACAGATACGCAGTATTTT.

The chain combines TRBV11-2 with TRBJ2-2; 11 nucleotides match TRBD1. The CDR3 consists of 16 residues. V was pared by 5 bases and J by 6 bases, with 8 bases of the junction left unmatched. The germline CDR1 and CDR2 sequences are SGHAT and FQNNGV. The DNA of the CDR3 is TGTGCCAGCAGCCTGGACAGGGGGCTCTTCCCCGGGGAGCTGTTTTTT. Its translation is CASSLDRGLFPGELFF.

Ten or more counts support this clonotype. The chain is built from TRBV6-5 and TRBJ2-7; D unresolved. Germline V CDR1 and CDR2: MNHEY, SVGAGI. V was cut by 6 bases and J by 4 bases, with 10 bases left in between. This CDR3 is built from 12 residues. CDR3 loop: CASSNGWYEQYF. The CDR3 DNA follows: TGTGCCAGCAGCAACGGATGGTACGAGCAGTACTTC.

This clonotype was found many times. The chain employs TRBV4-2 and TRBJ2-5; TRBD1 is a possible D gene (5 bases). The CDR3 has 14 residues. Between the trimmed V and J ends, which lost 1 base and 5 bases, there was a span of 11 bases. Germline V gene lookup returns CDR1 LGHNA and CDR2 YNFKEQ. The CDR3: CASSQGGPPETQYF. CDR3 in DNA: TGTGCCAGCAGCCAAGGGGGCCCGCCCGAGACCCAGTACTTC.

This clonotype was seen at least ten times. This chain joins TRBV12-3 or TRBV12-4 and TRBJ2-7, with 7 positions matching TRBD1. The V segment lost 4 bases and the J segment 3 bases; nucleotides outside the gene matches: 9. CDR3 size: 15 residues. The CDR3 DNA reads as TGTGCCAGCAGTTCCCAGACAGGGATCAACTACGAGCAGTACTTC. Amino acids: CASSSQTGINYEQYF.

There are many counts of this clonotype. The CDR3: CSAPRASGGAARNEQFF. The CDR3 coding sequence is TGCAGTGCACCCCGGGCTAGCGGGGGGGCAGCCAGGAATGAGCAGTTCTTC. This chain connects TRBV20-1 to TRBJ2-1, with 12 bases matching TRBD2. CDR3 length: 17 amino acids. The V and J ends lost 6 bases and 7 bases, in that order; junction bases with no gene match: 16. From germline, CDR1 is DFQATT and CDR2 SNEGSKA (reference sequence).

This clonotype was detected once. This chain links TRBV5-5 with TRBJ2-2; D is unclear. Germline values: CDR1 SGHKS, CDR2 YYEKEE (reference sequence). The CDR3 is made up of 13 amino acids. Deletions cut 0 bases from V and 6 bases from J, with 6 bases between. CDR3 sequence: CASSLVLPGELFF. CDR3 nucleotide sequence: TGTGCCAGCAGCTTGGTATTGCCCGGGGAGCTGTTTTTT.

Worth noting for this clonotype: This may be a read error: a much more frequent sequence differs by one nucleotide. This chain's CDR3 is CVWSVLGADTQYF. CDR3 DNA sequence: TGTGTCTGGAGTGTATTGGGGGCGGATACGCAGTATTTT. This chain connects TRBV30 to TRBJ2-3; D possibly corresponds to TRBD1 (6 bases). CDR3 length: 13 amino acids. CDR1 is GTSNPN and CDR2 is SVGIG in the germline V gene (reference sequence).

This clonotype has ten or more counts. The J gene is TRBJ2-7, the V gene TRBV6-1, with 9 bases fitting TRBD1. V dropped 5 bases and J dropped 9; count of bases not matched to a gene: 14. This CDR3 contains 15 residues. The germline CDR1 and CDR2 sequences are MNHNS and SASEGT. The CDR3 DNA reads as TGTGCCAGCAGTCTTTTCGCGGGACAGGGTATCGGGCAGTACTTC. Protein sequence: CASSLFAGQGIGQYF.